One and the same sample provided the 26 T cell receptor beta chains below, sequenced in a study of OX40 agonist ivuxolimab in advanced cancers. Only in-frame clones appear in the TCRdb table, and some are missing; sequencing was by immunoSEQ multiplex PCR. The data contain over 65,000 clones, more than 80% of them singletons. The source was CD4+ or CD8+ T cells sorted from blood, collected in a trial of the OX40 agonist ivuxolimab. These receptors were collected from an adult with an advanced solid tumor such as melanoma, head and neck, liver or kidney cancer.

The rearrangement links TRBV18 to TRBJ1-1, with TRBD1 matching over 7 bases. CDR1 is KGHSH and CDR2 is LQKENI in the germline V gene. The CDR3 has 14 residues. The V and J ends lost 4 bases and 3 bases, in that order; junction bases with no gene match: 5. CDR3 sequence: CASSHRGTDTEAFF. In DNA form, the CDR3 reads TGTGCCAGCTCACACAGGGGAACGGACACTGAAGCTTTCTTT.

This rearrangement joins TRBV9 to TRBJ2-7, with TRBD2 identical over 7 bases. This CDR3 has 15 amino acids. CDR1 SGDLS and CDR2 YYNGEE come from the germline V gene. V gave up 4 bases and J gave up 6 bases; unmatched junction bases: 13. The CDR3 bases are TGTGCCAGCAGCCCAGCGGGATCCGAATTGTCCGAGCAGTACTTC. This sequence encodes CASSPAGSELSEQYF. The whole variable domain, remainder taken from reference TRBV9 and TRBJ2-7, is DSGVTQTPKHLITATGQRVTLRCSPRSGDLSVYWYQQSLDQGLQFLIQYYNGEERAKGNILERFSAQQFPDLHSELNLSSLELGDSALYFCASSPAGSELSEQYFGPGTRLTVT.

V and J are TRBV4-1 and TRBJ2-1; TRBD2 is a possible D gene (5 bases). The CDR3 length is 16 residues. V was shortened by 7 bases and J by 3 bases, with 19 bases between the two germline ends. Germline-derived CDR1 and CDR2 are MGHRA and YSYEKL. The CDR3 protein is CASIFSERQFYNEQFF. As DNA, the CDR3 is TGCGCCAGCATCTTCTCGGAGCGGCAGTTCTACAATGAGCAGTTCTTC.

J is TRBJ2-1 and V is TRBV6-5; the D gene is possibly TRBD1 (6 bases). Trimming shortened V by 0 bases and J by 2 bases, and 11 bases separated the two germline ends. This CDR3 is 16 amino acids long. The germline V gene has CDR1 MNHEY and CDR2 SVGAGI. DNA of the CDR3: TGTGCCAGCAGTTACTCAAACAGGGCCCCCTACAATGAGCAGTTCTTC. Amino acid sequence: CASSYSNRAPYNEQFF.

The rearrangement joins TRBV5-1 to TRBJ2-4; 7 bases agree with TRBD2. V trimming: 4 bases; J trimming: 0 bases; junction bases outside the gene matches: 7. Germline values: CDR1 SGHRS, CDR2 YFSETQ. CDR3 length equals 16 residues. This chain's CDR3 is CASSREAGVAKNIQYF. The CDR3 nucleotides are TGCGCCAGCAGCCGGGAGGCGGGGGTAGCCAAAAACATTCAGTACTTC.

This chain connects TRBV11-2 to TRBJ1-1; D may be TRBD1 (5 bases). Per germline, CDR1 SGHAT and CDR2 FQNNGV. The CDR3 consists of 14 residues. V shed 0 bases and J shed 4 bases, with 9 bases lying between them. The CDR3 reads CASSLDQGVTEAFF. The DNA of the CDR3 is TGTGCCAGCAGCTTAGATCAAGGGGTCACTGAAGCTTTCTTT.

The chain uses TRBV5-1 and TRBJ2-7; 7 bases line up with TRBD2. The CDR3 sequence is 14 residues long. Germline CDR1 is SGHRS and CDR2 is YFSETQ. The trim removed 2 bases at V and 4 bases at J, leaving 6 bases unmatched. CDR3 nucleotide sequence: TGCGCCAGCAGCTTCGGGACTACCTCTTACGAGCAGTACTTC. Translation gives CASSFGTTSYEQYF. Full variable domain (rest looked up from reference TRBV5-1 and TRBJ2-7): KAGVTQTPRYLIKTRGQQVTLSCSPISGHRSVSWYQQTPGQGLQFLFEYFSETQRNKGNFPGRFSGRQFSNSRSEMNVSTLELGDSALYLCASSFGTTSYEQYFGPGTRLTVT.

The V call is TRBV10-3, the J call TRBJ2-7; D is unresolved. The CDR3 has 14 residues. CDR1 is ENHRY and CDR2 is SYGVKD in the germline V gene. V lost 5 bases to trimming and J lost 4 bases, with 15 bases between them. The CDR3 reads CAISSSSRAYEQYF. The CDR3 DNA is TGTGCCATCAGTAGCTCTTCCCGAGCGTACGAGCAGTACTTC.

The J gene is TRBJ2-2, the V gene TRBV27, with a weak D call TRBD1 (6 bases). This CDR3 spans 14 amino acids. The V end lost 0 bases, the J end lost 6 bases, and 8 bases lay between the germline ends. The germline CDR1 and CDR2 sequences are MNHEY and SMNVEV (reference sequence). The CDR3 is CASSLSRTAGELFF. CDR3 nucleotides: TGTGCCAGCAGTTTATCTCGGACAGCCGGGGAGCTGTTTTTT.

This chain links TRBV6-1 with TRBJ1-2, with D possibly being TRBD1 (6 bases). Germline V lookup: CDR1 MNHNS, CDR2 SASEGT. The CDR3 spans 13 residues. The V end lost 11 bases, the J end lost 1 base, and 14 bases lay between the germline ends. CDR3 sequence reads: CAGNRGVNYGYTF. For the CDR3, the DNA is TGTGCCGGGAATAGGGGGGTTAACTATGGCTACACCTTC.

V and J are TRBV7-8 and TRBJ1-5; D gene ambiguous. The CDR3 has 15 amino acids. The germline V gene has CDR1 SGHVS and CDR2 FQNEAQ. Between the trimmed V and J ends, which lost 2 bases and 5 bases, there was a span of 13 bases. The CDR3 here is CASSLSLQDYQPQHF. CDR3 DNA: TGTGCCAGCAGCTTATCGCTTCAGGATTATCAGCCCCAGCATTTT. The full variable domain, its missing parts supplied by reference TRBV7-8 and TRBJ1-5, is GAGVSQSPRYKVAKRGQDVALRCDPISGHVSLFWYQQALGQGPEFLTYFQNEAQLDKSGLPSDRFFAERPEGSVSTLKIQRTQQEDSAVYLCASSLSLQDYQPQHFGDGTRLSIL.

The genes are TRBV28 and TRBJ2-3; 10 positions match TRBD2. V lost 5 bases to trimming and J lost 4 bases; unmatched junction nucleotides: 9. Germline V gives CDR1 MDHEN, CDR2 SYDVKM. The CDR3 length is 16 residues. CDR3 amino acids: CASSTPASGSPDTQYF. Here the CDR3 DNA reads TGTGCCAGCAGTACCCCCGCTAGCGGGAGTCCAGATACGCAGTATTTT.

J is TRBJ2-5 and V is TRBV28; 13 nucleotides align to TRBD2. Germline CDR1 reads MDHEN; CDR2 reads SYDVKM. The length of the CDR3 is 15 residues. J gave up 5 bases and V 5 bases, and 5 bases lay outside the gene matches. CDR3 DNA: TGTGCCAGCAGTACTAGCGGGAGGGCAAGGGAGACCCAGTACTTC. Translation gives CASSTSGRARETQYF.

The chain uses TRBV7-3 and TRBJ2-2, with 11 bases lining up with TRBD1. The J segment lost 4 bases and the V segment lost 5 bases, leaving 6 bases of the junction unmatched. The germline V gene has CDR1 SGHTA and CDR2 FQGTGA. This CDR3 contains 16 residues. The CDR3 here is CASSNPGQGVTGELFF. Written as DNA, the CDR3 is TGTGCCAGCAGCAACCCGGGACAGGGGGTCACCGGGGAGCTGTTTTTT.

The J gene is TRBJ1-1, the V gene TRBV6-5; no reliable D call. CDR1 MNHEY and CDR2 SVGAGI come from the germline V gene. The CDR3 sequence is 13 residues long. V was pared by 5 bases and J by 3 bases, with 10 bases between. The CDR3 nucleotides read TGTGCCAGCAGTAGGACCCTACACACTGAAGCTTTCTTT. This gives the protein CASSRTLHTEAFF.

The chain has TRBV19 and TRBJ2-7, with D maybe TRBD1 (6 bases). This CDR3 contains 13 residues. Germline V CDR1 and CDR2: LNHDA, SQIVND (reference sequence). V dropped 5 bases and J dropped 5 bases, with 13 bases sitting between them. CDR3 loop: CASSQTRGHEQYF. CDR3 DNA sequence: TGTGCCAGTAGTCAAACCAGGGGTCACGAGCAGTACTTC. Complete variable domain (other parts from reference TRBV19 and TRBJ2-7): DGGITQSPKYLFRKEGQNVTLSCEQNLNHDAMYWYRQDPGQGLRLIYYSQIVNDFQKGDIAEGYSVSREKKESFPLTVTSAQKNPTAFYLCASSQTRGHEQYFGPGTRLTVT.

The rearrangement links TRBV15 to TRBJ2-7; 10 nucleotides agree with TRBD2. Trimming cost V 4 bases and J 3 bases; bases outside gene matches: 6. This CDR3 contains 15 residues. Germline assignment: CDR1 LNHNV and CDR2 YYDKDF (reference sequence). The CDR3 DNA reads as TGTGCCACCAGCATCGGACTAGCGGTAAACTACGAGCAGTACTTC. This translates into CATSIGLAVNYEQYF.

This rearrangement joins TRBV11-2 to TRBJ2-5; D tentatively fits TRBD1 or TRBD2 (5 bases each). V lost 5 bases to trimming and J lost 2 bases, with 9 bases between them. This CDR3 region has 13 residues. Germline V CDR1 and CDR2: SGHAT, FQNNGV. Here the CDR3 DNA reads TGTGCCAGCAGCCGAGGGGTGCAAGAGACCCAGTACTTC. Its protein product is CASSRGVQETQYF.

The chain links TRBV19 to TRBJ1-5; maybe TRBD1 (6 bases). The germline V gene has CDR1 LNHDA and CDR2 SQIVND (reference sequence). The CDR3 is made up of 15 amino acids. Trimming took 9 bases from V and 0 from J, leaving 15 bases between them. CDR3 residues: CASRTRGNSNQPQHF. CDR3 sequence (DNA): TGTGCCAGCAGAACCAGGGGAAATAGCAATCAGCCCCAGCATTTT.

CDR3: CASSYSAGFLSGANPVPDEQFF. In nucleotides, the CDR3 is TGTGCCAGCAGTTACTCAGCGGGTTTTCTAAGCGGGGCTAACCCAGTACCAGATGAGCAGTTCTTC. This chain joins TRBV6-7 and TRBJ2-1, with 7 bases aligning to TRBD2. TRBV6-7 is an ORF for which the function is uncertain. The ends lost 0 bases at V and 8 bases at J; junction bases unmatched: 28. The CDR3 contains 22 residues.

The chain recombines TRBV19 with TRBJ1-5, with D perhaps matching TRBD1 (5 bases). This CDR3 spans 16 amino acids. From germline, CDR1 is LNHDA and CDR2 SQIVND (reference sequence). With 3 bases removed from V and 0 bases from J, the gap between germline ends came to 12 bases. The CDR3 bases are TGTGCCAGTAGTATCCAGGGTACGCTTAGCAATCAGCCCCAGCATTTT. Its protein product is CASSIQGTLSNQPQHF.

This chain links TRBV29-1 with TRBJ2-5; the match to TRBD2 covers 11 bases. Trimming took 6 bases from V and 5 from J; bases not matched to a gene: 8. CDR3 length: 14 residues. Germline values: CDR1 SQVTM, CDR2 ANQGSEA. The CDR3 sequence: CSVLSGRARETQYF. CDR3 sequence (DNA): TGCAGCGTGCTTAGCGGGAGGGCGAGGGAGACCCAGTACTTC.

This clone showed up just once. The J gene is TRBJ1-2, the V gene TRBV5-8, with 7 bases lining up with TRBD1. CDR1 is SGHTS, CDR2 YDEGEE, per germline. Trimming took 4 bases from V and 1 from J; bases not matched to a gene: 1. The CDR3 contains 13 residues. CDR3 DNA sequence: TGTGCCAGCAGCCGGGACAGTAACTATGGCTACACCTTC. This sequence encodes CASSRDSNYGYTF.

This clone turned up a few times. The V and J genes are TRBV5-1 and TRBJ2-7, with D hard to call. V shed 0 bases and J shed 2 bases, with 12 bases lying between them. Germline V gene sequence: CDR1 SGHRS, CDR2 YFSETQ. The CDR3 is 15 residues long. The CDR3 DNA reads TGCGCCAGCAGCTTGGAGGTGGGGATCACCTACGAGCAGTACTTC. It specifies CASSLEVGITYEQYF.

V gene TRBV7-2 combines with J gene TRBJ1-5; tentatively, D is TRBD1 (5 bases). Trimming stripped 3 bases from V and 3 bases from J, with 12 bases between. CDR3 length equals 15 residues. Looked up from germline, CDR1 is SGHTA and CDR2 is FQGNSA. CDR3 nucleotide sequence: TGTGCCAGCAGCTTTTGGGGGTTAGCCAATCAGCCCCAGCATTTT. It is translated as CASSFWGLANQPQHF.

The chain recombines TRBV11-1 with TRBJ2-7, with D perhaps TRBD1 (5 bases). The germline V and J ends were trimmed by 6 bases and 3 bases, with 9 bases remaining between them. This CDR3 is 12 amino acids long. Germline V gives CDR1 SGHAT, CDR2 FQDESV (reference sequence). CDR3 protein: CASSPQGYEQYF. CDR3 coding DNA: TGTGCCAGCAGTCCCCAGGGCTACGAGCAGTACTTC.